The 18 T cell receptor beta chains reported below all come from one sample, sequenced in a study of OX40 agonist ivuxolimab in advanced cancers. The method was immunoSEQ multiplex PCR; TCRdb's version includes in-frame clones alone and lacks a portion of them. The table includes around 66,000 clones, 86% detected once. Here the sequenced sample was CD4+ or CD8+ T cells sorted from blood, taken in a trial of the OX40 agonist ivuxolimab. These TCRs come from an adult with an advanced solid tumor such as melanoma, head and neck, liver or kidney cancer.

The J gene is TRBJ2-7, the V gene TRBV5-1; 10 bases match TRBD1. In germline, CDR1 is SGHRS, CDR2 YFSETQ. This CDR3 region has 13 residues. J was trimmed by 4 bases and V by 7 bases; bases with no gene match: 5. Here the CDR3 reads CASYLDRGYEQYF. In DNA form, the CDR3 reads TGCGCCAGCTATCTGGACAGGGGGTACGAGCAGTACTTC. Variable domain in full (rest from reference TRBV5-1 and TRBJ2-7): KAGVTQTPRYLIKTRGQQVTLSCSPISGHRSVSWYQQTPGQGLQFLFEYFSETQRNKGNFPGRFSGRQFSNSRSEMNVSTLELGDSALYLCASYLDRGYEQYFGPGTRLTVT.

Comment on this clone: The sample contains more than one DNA sequence encoding this CDR3. The chain carries TRBV11-3 and TRBJ2-1, with 7 positions matching TRBD2. V lost 2 bases and J lost 0; bases outside the gene matches: 7. Germline CDR1 SGHNT, CDR2 YENEEA. The CDR3 contains 17 residues. This CDR3 reads CASSLIAAGPSYNEQFF. CDR3 nucleotides: TGTGCCAGCAGCTTAATCGCAGCGGGGCCCTCCTACAATGAGCAGTTCTTC.

The V call is TRBV4-2, the J call TRBJ2-5, with TRBD1 matching 9 bases. The V segment lost 0 bases and the J segment 2 bases; nucleotides outside the gene matches: 1. This CDR3 spans 15 amino acids. The V gene's germline CDR1 is LGHNA and CDR2 YNFKEQ. In DNA form, the CDR3 reads TGTGCCAGCAGCCAAGACGGACAGGGGCAAGAGACCCAGTACTTC. This codes for CASSQDGQGQETQYF.

The V and J genes are TRBV5-1 and TRBJ1-4; tentative D call: TRBD1 (6 bases). CDR1 is SGHRS and CDR2 is YFSETQ in the germline V gene. The CDR3 totals 15 residues. With 1 base removed from V and 4 bases from J, the gap between germline ends came to 11 bases. The CDR3 DNA reads as TGCGCCAGCAGCTTGAGTTCAGGGGATAATGAAAAACTGTTTTTT. Residues: CASSLSSGDNEKLFF.

This chain joins TRBV7-3 and TRBJ2-3, with 8 nucleotides matching TRBD1. Germline V gene sequence: CDR1 SGHTA, CDR2 FQGTGA. This CDR3 has 15 residues. J lost 3 bases, V lost 5 bases, and 7 bases had no gene match. The CDR3 sequence is CASSLQGAATDTQYF. The CDR3 bases are TGTGCCAGCAGCCTCCAGGGGGCTGCGACAGATACGCAGTATTTT.

CDR3 residues: CASSSRRTVNYGYTF. CDR3 sequence (DNA): TGTGCCAGCAGTTCCCGGAGGACAGTTAACTATGGCTACACCTTC. The chain has TRBV6-6 and TRBJ1-2; TRBD1 is a possible D gene (6 bases). With 4 bases removed from V and 1 base from J, the gap between germline ends came to 13 bases. This CDR3 spans 15 amino acids. Germline V gene sequence: CDR1 MNHNY, CDR2 SVGAGI (reference sequence).

This chain uses TRBV7-9 with TRBJ1-1; a possible D gene is TRBD1 (6 bases). The CDR3 is 15 amino acids. Germline CDR1 SEHNR, CDR2 FQNEAQ (reference sequence). Trimming removed 4 bases from V and 1 base from J, with 13 bases in between. The CDR3, as DNA: TGTGCCAGCAGCTCACGGGCAGGGGAGAACACTGAAGCTTTCTTT. This sequence encodes CASSSRAGENTEAFF.

The chain carries TRBV29-1 and TRBJ2-1; tentatively, D is TRBD1 (5 bases). The CDR3 covers 11 residues. V gave up 7 bases and J gave up 8 bases, with 12 bases separating them. Germline CDR1 is SQVTM and CDR2 is ANQGSEA. The DNA for the CDR3 is TGCAGCGGACAGACGGGCGATGAGCAGTTCTTC. Amino acids: CSGQTGDEQFF.

This chain links TRBV29-1 with TRBJ2-7; D gene uncertain. V dropped 6 bases and J dropped 0 bases, with 9 bases sitting between them. The CDR3 totals 12 residues. Germline V gene data show CDR1 as SQVTM and CDR2 as ANQGSEA. Here the CDR3 DNA reads TGCAGCGTGGCATCTACCTCCTACGAGCAGTACTTC. Protein: CSVASTSYEQYF.

V and J are TRBV5-1 and TRBJ2-5; D is perhaps TRBD1 (5 bases). The germline V gene has CDR1 SGHRS and CDR2 YFSETQ. The CDR3 is made up of 13 amino acids. The V and J ends lost 4 bases and 4 bases respectively, with 11 bases between them. CDR3 sequence reads: CASSGAGRETQYF. As DNA, the CDR3 is TGCGCCAGCAGCGGGGCCGGCCGAGAGACCCAGTACTTC.

The chain links TRBV2 to TRBJ2-5; perhaps D is TRBD1 or TRBD2 (5 bases each). Per the germline V gene, CDR1 is SNHLY and CDR2 is FYNNEI. The CDR3 totals 14 residues. Trimming cost V 4 bases and J 5 bases, with 14 bases left between them. The CDR3 bases are TGTGCCAGCAGTGGTGGGTCCGGGGCCGAGACCCAGTACTTC. This translates into CASSGGSGAETQYF.

The V gene is TRBV19, the J gene TRBJ2-2; the match to TRBD1 covers 12 bases. The CDR3 covers 16 residues. Germline CDR1 LNHDA, CDR2 SQIVND (reference sequence). The ends lost 6 bases at V and 7 bases at J; junction bases unmatched: 9. The DNA of the CDR3 is TGTGCCAGTAGCCAGGGACAGGGGGCTGGTAGCGGGGAGCTGTTTTTT. Translated, it gives CASSQGQGAGSGELFF.

A few counts support this clone. The rearrangement uses TRBV19 and TRBJ2-7; 9 bases match TRBD1. V lost 4 bases, J lost 3 bases, and 4 bases stayed unmatched. The CDR3 runs to 14 residues. Germline CDR1 LNHDA, CDR2 SQIVND (reference sequence). The CDR3 bases are TGTGCCAGTAGTAACCCGGGACAGGGCTACGAGCAGTACTTC. It encodes CASSNPGQGYEQYF.

The chain has TRBV6-1 and TRBJ2-2; D gene uncertain. Germline CDR1 MNHNS, CDR2 SASEGT. Trimming removed 4 bases at V and 0 bases at J, with 9 bases between. The CDR3 has 15 residues. The CDR3 loop is CASSVLHTNTGELFF. The CDR3 DNA reads TGTGCCAGCAGTGTTCTGCATACGAACACCGGGGAGCTGTTTTTT.

CDR3 nucleotide sequence: TGCGCCAGCAGCCCCCAACTAGCGGGAGTAGTCAATGAGCAGTTCTTC. Translating gives CASSPQLAGVVNEQFF. V and J are TRBV5-1 and TRBJ2-1; 11 bases line up with TRBD2. Germline V gene data show CDR1 as SGHRS and CDR2 as YFSETQ. V shed 4 bases, J shed 6 bases, and the junction held 9 bases outside the gene matches. This CDR3 has 16 amino acids. Drawing the rest from reference TRBV5-1 and TRBJ2-1, the complete variable domain is KAGVTQTPRYLIKTRGQQVTLSCSPISGHRSVSWYQQTPGQGLQFLFEYFSETQRNKGNFPGRFSGRQFSNSRSEMNVSTLELGDSALYLCASSPQLAGVVNEQFFGPGTRLTVL.

The V call is TRBV29-1, the J call TRBJ1-1, with D unclear. The V end lost 7 bases, the J end lost 0 bases, and 9 bases lay between the germline ends. Germline V gives CDR1 SQVTM, CDR2 ANQGSEA. CDR3 size: 12 residues. CDR3 in amino acids: CSAATVNTEAFF. CDR3 DNA sequence: TGCAGCGCCGCGACGGTGAACACTGAAGCTTTCTTT.

This clone has a handful of counts. The chain carries TRBV10-1 and TRBJ1-1; no definite D call. Germline V gives CDR1 WNHNN, CDR2 SYGVQD (reference sequence). This CDR3 has 13 residues. Trimming took off 4 bases at V and 1 base at J, with 7 bases between the two ends. In DNA, the CDR3 is TGCGCCAGCAGTGCTGGAGGGAACACTGAAGCTTTCTTT. It translates to CASSAGGNTEAFF.

The genes are TRBV2 and TRBJ1-3, with D unclear. Germline V lookup: CDR1 SNHLY, CDR2 FYNNEI. Trimming left V 2 bases short and J 0 bases short, with 14 bases between. The CDR3 sequence is 17 residues long. For the CDR3, the DNA is TGTGCCAGCAGTGAATCACAGTCACGATTCTCTGGAAACACCATATATTTT. Translation gives CASSESQSRFSGNTIYF.